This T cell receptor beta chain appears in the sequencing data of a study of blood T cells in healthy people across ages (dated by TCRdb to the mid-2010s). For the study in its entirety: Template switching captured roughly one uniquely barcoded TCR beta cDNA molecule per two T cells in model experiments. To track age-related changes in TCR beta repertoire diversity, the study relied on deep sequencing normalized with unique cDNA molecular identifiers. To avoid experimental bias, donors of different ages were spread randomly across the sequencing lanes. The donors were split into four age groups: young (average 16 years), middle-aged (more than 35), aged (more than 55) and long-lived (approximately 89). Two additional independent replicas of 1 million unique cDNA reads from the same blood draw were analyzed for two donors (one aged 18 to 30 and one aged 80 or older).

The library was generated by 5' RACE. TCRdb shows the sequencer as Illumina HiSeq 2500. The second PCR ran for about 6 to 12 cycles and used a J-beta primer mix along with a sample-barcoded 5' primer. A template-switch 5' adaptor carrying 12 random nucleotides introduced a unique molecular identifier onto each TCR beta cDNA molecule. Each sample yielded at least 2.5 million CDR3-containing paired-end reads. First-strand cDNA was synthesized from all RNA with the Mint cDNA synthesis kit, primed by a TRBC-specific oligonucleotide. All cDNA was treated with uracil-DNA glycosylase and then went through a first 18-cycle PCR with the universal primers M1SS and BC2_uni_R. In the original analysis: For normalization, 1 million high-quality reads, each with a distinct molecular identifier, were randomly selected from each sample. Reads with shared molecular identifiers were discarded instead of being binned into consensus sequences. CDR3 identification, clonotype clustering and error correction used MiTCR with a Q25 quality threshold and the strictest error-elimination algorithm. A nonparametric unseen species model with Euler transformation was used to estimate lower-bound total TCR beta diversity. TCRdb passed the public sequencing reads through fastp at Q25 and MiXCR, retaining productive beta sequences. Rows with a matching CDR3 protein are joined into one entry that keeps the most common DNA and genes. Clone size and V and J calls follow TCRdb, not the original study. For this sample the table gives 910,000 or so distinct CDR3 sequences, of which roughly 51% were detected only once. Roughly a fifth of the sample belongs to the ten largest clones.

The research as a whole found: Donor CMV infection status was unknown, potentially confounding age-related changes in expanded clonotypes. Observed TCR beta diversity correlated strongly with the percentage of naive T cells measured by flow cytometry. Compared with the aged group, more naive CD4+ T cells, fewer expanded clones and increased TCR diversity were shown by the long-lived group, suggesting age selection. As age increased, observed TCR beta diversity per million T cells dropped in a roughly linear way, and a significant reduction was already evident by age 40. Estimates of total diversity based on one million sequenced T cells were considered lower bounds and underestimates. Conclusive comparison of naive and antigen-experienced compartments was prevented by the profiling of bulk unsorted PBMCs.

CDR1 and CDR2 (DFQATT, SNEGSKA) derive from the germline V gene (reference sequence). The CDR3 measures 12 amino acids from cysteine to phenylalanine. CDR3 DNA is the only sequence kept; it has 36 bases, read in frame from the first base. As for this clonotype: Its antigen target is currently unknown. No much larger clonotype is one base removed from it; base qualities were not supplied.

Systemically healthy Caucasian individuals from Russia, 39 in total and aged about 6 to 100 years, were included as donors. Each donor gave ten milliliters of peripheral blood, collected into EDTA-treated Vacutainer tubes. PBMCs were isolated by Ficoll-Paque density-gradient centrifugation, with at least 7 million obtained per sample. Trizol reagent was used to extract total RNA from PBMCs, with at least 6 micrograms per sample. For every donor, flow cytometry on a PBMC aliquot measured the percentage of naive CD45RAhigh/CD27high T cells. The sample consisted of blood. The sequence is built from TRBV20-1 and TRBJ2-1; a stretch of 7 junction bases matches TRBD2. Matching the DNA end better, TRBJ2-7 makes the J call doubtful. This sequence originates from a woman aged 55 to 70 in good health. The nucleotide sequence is TGCAGTGCTAGGCCTAGCGGAGACGAGCAGTACTTC. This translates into CSARPSGDEQYF.